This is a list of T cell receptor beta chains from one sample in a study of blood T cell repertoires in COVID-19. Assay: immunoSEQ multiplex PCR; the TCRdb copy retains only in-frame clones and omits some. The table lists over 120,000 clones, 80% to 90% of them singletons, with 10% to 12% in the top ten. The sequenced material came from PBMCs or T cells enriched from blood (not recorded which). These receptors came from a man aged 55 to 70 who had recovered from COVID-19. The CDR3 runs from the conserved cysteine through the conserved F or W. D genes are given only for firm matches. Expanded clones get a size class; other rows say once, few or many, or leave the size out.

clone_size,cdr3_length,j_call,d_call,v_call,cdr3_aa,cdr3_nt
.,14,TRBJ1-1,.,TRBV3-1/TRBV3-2,CASSQTLGNTEAFF,TGTGCCAGCAGCCAAACTCTAGGGAACACTGAAGCTTTCTTT
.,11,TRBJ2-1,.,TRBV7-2,CASSLHNEQFF,TGTGCCAGCAGCCTCCACAATGAGCAGTTCTTC
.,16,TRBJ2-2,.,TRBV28,CASRIHGRVFTGELFF,TGTGCCAGCAGGATCCATGGGCGGGTGTTCACCGGGGAGCTGTTTTTT
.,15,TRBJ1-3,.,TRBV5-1,CASSRRAGSGNTIYF,TGCGCCAGCAGCCGCCGTGCGGGTTCTGGAAACACCATATATTTT
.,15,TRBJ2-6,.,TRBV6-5,CASSLGGPGANVLTF,TGTGCCAGCAGCTTAGGAGGGCCTGGGGCCAACGTCCTGACTTTC
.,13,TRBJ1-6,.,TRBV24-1,CATSQTRGSPLHF,TGTGCCACCAGTCAGACCCGAGGTTCACCCCTCCACTTT
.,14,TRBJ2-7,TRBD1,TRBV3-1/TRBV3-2,CASSPRDRKREQYF,TGTGCCAGCAGCCCGCGGGACAGGAAGCGGGAGCAGTACTTC
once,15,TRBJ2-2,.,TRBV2,CASSIQGGGTGELFF,TGTGCCAGCAGCATTCAAGGGGGTGGCACCGGGGAGCTGTTTTTT
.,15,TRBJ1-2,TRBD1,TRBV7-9,CASSLAEKGQGPYTF,TGTGCCAGCAGCTTAGCGGAAAAGGGACAGGGCCCCTACACCTTC
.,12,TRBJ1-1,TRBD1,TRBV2,CASRQGETEAFF,TGTGCCAGCCGACAGGGGGAGACTGAAGCTTTCTTT
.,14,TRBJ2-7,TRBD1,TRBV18,CASSPGTGAYEQYF,TGTGCCAGCTCACCGGGGACAGGCGCCTACGAGCAGTACTTC
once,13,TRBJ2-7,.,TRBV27,CASSLWADYEQYF,TGTGCCAGCAGTTTATGGGCTGACTACGAGCAGTACTTC
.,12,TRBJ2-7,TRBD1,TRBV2,CASNQGAGEQYF,TGTGCCAGCAACCAGGGGGCTGGGGAGCAGTACTTC
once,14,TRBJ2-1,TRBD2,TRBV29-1,CSVTKYLAGYEQFF,TGCAGCGTGACAAAGTATCTAGCGGGATATGAGCAGTTCTTC
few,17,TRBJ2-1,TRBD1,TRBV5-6,CASSFGYSDRGYNEQFF,TGTGCCAGCAGCTTTGGTTATTCGGACAGGGGCTACAATGAGCAGTTCTTC
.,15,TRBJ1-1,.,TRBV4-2,CASSQGPGLNTEAFF,TGTGCCAGCAGCCAAGGCCCGGGATTGAACACTGAAGCTTTCTTT
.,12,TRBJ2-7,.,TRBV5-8,CASSPNGNEQYF,TGTGCCAGCAGCCCGAATGGCAACGAGCAGTACTTC
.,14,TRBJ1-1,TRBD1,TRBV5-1,CASSLGTGGTEAFF,TGCGCCAGCAGCTTAGGGACAGGGGGGACTGAAGCTTTCTTT
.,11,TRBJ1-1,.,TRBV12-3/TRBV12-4,CASSSYTEAFF,TGTGCCAGCAGTTCTTATACTGAAGCTTTCTTT
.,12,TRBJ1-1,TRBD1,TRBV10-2,CASSEGTATNFF,TGCGCCAGCAGTGAAGGGACAGCCACCAATTTCTTT
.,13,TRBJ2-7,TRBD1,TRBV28,CASRRDRGYEQYF,TGTGCCAGCAGACGGGACAGGGGTTACGAGCAGTACTTC
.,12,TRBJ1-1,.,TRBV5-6,CASSLTGNLAFF,TGTGCCAGCAGCTTGACCGGGAACTTGGCTTTCTTT
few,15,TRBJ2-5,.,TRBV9,CASSVGLAHQETQYF,TGTGCCAGCAGCGTAGGCCTAGCGCACCAAGAGACCCAGTACTTC
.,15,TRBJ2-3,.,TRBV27,CASSTREPSADTQYF,TGTGCCAGCAGTACCCGGGAGCCCAGTGCAGATACGCAGTATTTT
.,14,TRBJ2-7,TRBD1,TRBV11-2,CASSAQGASDEQYF,TGTGCCAGCAGCGCACAGGGGGCTTCGGACGAGCAGTACTTC
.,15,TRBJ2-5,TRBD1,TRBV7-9,CASCNGQGKEETQYF,TGTGCCAGCTGCAATGGACAGGGGAAGGAAGAGACCCAGTACTTC
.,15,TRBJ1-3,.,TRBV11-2,CASSLDAGIGNTIYF,TGTGCCAGCAGCTTAGATGCGGGCATCGGAAACACCATATATTTT
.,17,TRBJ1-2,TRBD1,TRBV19,CASTQRPTGARGYGYTF,TGTGCCAGTACCCAACGCCCAACAGGGGCTCGTGGCTATGGCTACACCTTC
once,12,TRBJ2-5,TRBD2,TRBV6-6,CASMRGGETQYF,TGTGCCAGCATGCGGGGGGGAGAGACCCAGTACTTC
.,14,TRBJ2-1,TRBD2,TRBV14,CASSRREGRGEQFF,TGTGCCAGCAGCCGGCGGGAGGGCCGGGGTGAGCAGTTCTTC
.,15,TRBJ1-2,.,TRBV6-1,CASSEAGGLDYGYTF,TGTGCCAGCAGTGAAGCAGGAGGGTTGGACTATGGCTACACCTTC
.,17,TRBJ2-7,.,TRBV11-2,CASSLALGLAGGYEQYF,TGTGCCAGCAGCTTAGCTCTGGGGCTAGCCGGGGGCTACGAGCAGTACTTC
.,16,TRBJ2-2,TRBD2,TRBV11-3,CASSPGDYTITGELFF,TGTGCCAGCAGCCCTGGGGACTACACTATAACCGGGGAGCTGTTTTTT
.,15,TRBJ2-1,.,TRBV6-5,CASSYSGGFIGEQFF,TGTGCCAGCAGTTACTCGGGGGGTTTTATAGGTGAGCAGTTCTTC
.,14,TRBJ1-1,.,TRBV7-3,CASSPQNLNTEAFF,TGTGCCAGCAGCCCCCAGAATTTGAACACTGAAGCTTTCTTT
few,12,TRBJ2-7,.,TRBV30,CAWTLTGIEQYF,TGTGCCTGGACCTTAACAGGGATTGAGCAGTACTTC
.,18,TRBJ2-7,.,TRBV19,CASSNTPRGQLPLYEQYF,TGTGCCAGTAGTAACACGCCCAGAGGTCAGCTCCCCCTCTACGAGCAGTACTTC
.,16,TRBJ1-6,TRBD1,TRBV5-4,CASSLHPGTGNSPLHF,TGTGCCAGCAGCCTCCATCCAGGGACAGGGAATTCACCCCTCCACTTT